This TCR beta chain was obtained from a study of T cell repertoires and HLA-DP antigens. Study-wide background: CD4+ T cells were cocultured with HeLa cells expressing HLA-DP. One stimulator alloantigen differed from self by one groove amino acid; the other by ten. Sorted CD137+CD4+ samples averaged 218.4 ng DNA; pre-culture CD4+ samples, about 1,200 ng.

As regards this clone: Its antigen is unidentified.

The primer mix covered 54 TRBV segments and 13 TRBJ segments. The method was immunoSEQ multiplex PCR; TCRdb's version includes in-frame clones alone and lacks a portion of them. The table has 90,000 to 130,000 clones, about 91% seen once. V was pared by 0 bases and J by 2 bases, with 13 bases of the junction left unmatched. This CDR3 spans 19 amino acids. Per germline, CDR1 SGHVS and CDR2 FNYEAQ. The clonotype comes from a woman aged 18-29 years in good health and CMV-seronegative. Sequenced sample: CD4+ T cells from PBMCs. This sequence joins TRBV7-6 and TRBJ1-2; 9 positions agree with TRBD1. The CDR3, as DNA: TGTGCCAGCAGCTTAGCCCGATCAAACAGGGGGCGGCGGAACTATGGCTACACCTTC. It yields the protein CASSLARSNRGRRNYGYTF.